A single T cell receptor beta chain is shown here with its context. Trimming took 8 bases from V and 6 from J; bases not matched to a gene: 8. The CDR3 length is 13 residues. Germline CDR1 MNHEY, CDR2 SMNVEV (reference sequence). Using immunoSEQ multiplex PCR, the repertoire was profiled, and TCRdb retains in-frame clones only, with some absent. Here the sample spans around 90,000 clones, 90% to 95% being singletons. These data come from a study of technical replicates of blood from a few donors. The sequenced sample was T cells isolated from PBMCs. This TCR was sampled from a human donor in good health. This chain connects TRBV27 to TRBJ2-7; TRBD1 matches 9 bases. As DNA, the CDR3 is TGTGCCAGCTCCGGGACAGGGAGGATCGAGCAGTACTTC. It specifies CASSGTGRIEQYF.